This is a list of T cell receptor beta chains from one sample in a study of cytomegalovirus exposure and HLA in healthy donors. Method: immunoSEQ multiplex PCR; TCRdb's copy keeps in-frame clones and lacks some. The table shows about 160,000 clones, with 80% to 90% occurring only once. The material sequenced was PBMCs. These receptors all come from a male donor in good health and CMV-seronegative. CDR3s include the opening cysteine and the closing phenylalanine or tryptophan. Each record gives: D gene, clone size, J gene, V gene, CDR3 protein, CDR3 DNA. D genes are given only for firm matches. Not all rows give a size; the values are once, few, many and, for expanded clones, a class.

>.|.|TRBJ1-2|TRBV7-8
CASSLARFEDGGYGYTF
TGTGCCAGCAGCTTAGCCCGCTTTGAGGACGGAGGCTATGGCTACACCTTC
>TRBD2|.|TRBJ2-5|TRBV5-1
CASSSVGTSGKETQYF
TGCGCCAGCAGCTCGGTTGGAACTAGCGGGAAAGAGACCCAGTACTTC
>TRBD1|.|TRBJ1-6|TRBV7-6
CASSPNRGNSPLHF
TGTGCCAGCAGCCCGAACAGGGGTAATTCACCCCTCCACTTT
>TRBD1|.|TRBJ2-5|TRBV30
CAWNRQGRETQYF
TGTGCCTGGAACAGACAGGGGAGGGAGACCCAGTACTTC
>.|once|TRBJ2-2|TRBV23-1
CASSQFNRAGAGELFF
TGCGCCAGCAGTCAATTCAACAGGGCTGGTGCCGGGGAGCTGTTTTTT
>TRBD1|.|TRBJ2-1|TRBV6-6
CASRRTGVTYNEQFF
TGTGCCAGCAGGCGTACAGGGGTGACCTACAATGAGCAGTTCTTC
>.|few|TRBJ1-2|TRBV4-1
CASSQDTVFYGYTF
TGCGCCAGCAGCCAAGACACAGTTTTCTATGGCTACACCTTC
>.|.|TRBJ1-6|TRBV5-1
CASSFNRPNSPLHF
TGCGCCAGCAGCTTCAACAGGCCTAATTCACCCCTCCACTTT
>TRBD1|.|TRBJ2-7|TRBV19
CASSIEGQGDEQYF
TGTGCCAGTAGTATAGAGGGACAGGGCGACGAGCAGTACTTC
>.|.|TRBJ1-1|TRBV6-5
CASSYYEAVNTEAFF
TGTGCCAGCAGTTACTATGAGGCCGTGAACACTGAAGCTTTCTTT
>.|.|TRBJ1-5|TRBV6-6
CASSYSGASRNQPQHF
TGTGCCAGCAGTTACTCGGGGGCTAGTCGGAATCAGCCCCAGCATTTT
>.|.|TRBJ2-2|TRBV30
CAWSGSSNTGELFF
TGTGCCTGGAGCGGTAGCTCGAACACCGGGGAGCTGTTTTTT
>.|.|TRBJ2-3|TRBV27
CASSLEETDTQYF
TGTGCCAGCAGTTTAGAAGAGACAGATACGCAGTATTTT
>TRBD2|.|TRBJ2-1|TRBV4-2
CASSPPGTSGYNEQFF
TGTGCCAGCAGCCCTCCCGGGACTAGCGGCTACAATGAGCAGTTCTTC
>TRBD2|.|TRBJ2-2|TRBV6-6
CASSHQRGGSTGELFF
TGTGCCAGCAGTCATCAGCGGGGGGGTTCCACCGGGGAGCTGTTTTTT
>.|.|TRBJ1-6|TRBV7-2
CASSMYNSPLHF
TGTGCCAGCAGTATGTATAATTCACCCCTCCACTTT
>TRBD1|.|TRBJ1-4|TRBV7-2
CASSSDRQGAGEKLFF
TGTGCCAGCAGCTCCGATAGACAGGGGGCGGGAGAAAAACTGTTTTTT
>TRBD1|.|TRBJ2-2|TRBV9
CASSVGTGANTGELFF
TGTGCCAGCAGCGTAGGGACAGGGGCGAACACCGGGGAGCTGTTTTTT
>TRBD1|.|TRBJ2-2|TRBV28
CASRRDRVAGELFF
TGTGCCAGCAGGCGGGACAGGGTGGCCGGGGAGCTGTTTTTT
>.|.|TRBJ2-7|TRBV5-4
CASSSPWGGRPGEQYF
TGTGCCAGCAGCTCCCCGTGGGGGGGGCGCCCGGGCGAGCAGTACTTC
>.|.|TRBJ2-2|TRBV7-9
CASSLGGHPNTGELFF
TGTGCCAGCAGCTTAGGGGGGCACCCGAACACCGGGGAGCTGTTTTTT
>.|.|TRBJ2-2|TRBV30
CAAPPGTTNTGELFF
TGTGCCGCCCCCCCCGGGACAACCAACACCGGGGAGCTGTTTTTT
>.|.|TRBJ2-7|TRBV28
CASRREIDEQYF
TGTGCCAGCAGGCGGGAAATCGACGAGCAGTACTTC
>TRBD2|.|TRBJ2-5|TRBV6-1
CASSGEREGVGTQYF
TGTGCCAGCAGTGGTGAGCGGGAGGGGGTGGGGACCCAGTACTTC
>.|.|TRBJ2-2|TRBV2
CASSEAAVGNTGELFF
TGTGCCAGCAGTGAAGCGGCAGTGGGCAACACCGGGGAGCTGTTTTTT
>TRBD2|.|TRBJ2-2|TRBV7-2
CASSLSGGKAGELFF
TGTGCCAGCAGCTTATCGGGGGGGAAGGCCGGGGAGCTGTTTTTT
>TRBD1|.|TRBJ1-2|TRBV23-1
CASSATGARSYTF
TGCGCCAGCAGCGCAACAGGGGCAAGGTCCTACACCTTC
>TRBD2|.|TRBJ2-1|TRBV14
CASSQVRGGYNEQFF
TGTGCCAGCAGCCAAGTCCGGGGGGGTTACAATGAGCAGTTCTTC
>TRBD1|.|TRBJ2-3|TRBV18
CASSPPDRVADTQYF
TGTGCCAGCTCACCACCGGACAGGGTGGCAGATACGCAGTATTTT
>.|once|TRBJ2-7|TRBV5-4
CASSSAGLGDYEQYF
TGTGCCAGCAGCTCCGCTGGGCTAGGGGACTACGAGCAGTACTTC
>.|.|TRBJ2-7|TRBV6-1
CASSEAELEQYF
TGTGCCAGCAGTGAAGCGGAGCTCGAGCAGTACTTC
>.|.|TRBJ2-1|TRBV21-1
CASSKTGTGGINEQFF
TGTGCCAGCAGCAAAACCGGGACAGGGGGCATCAATGAGCAGTTCTTC
>TRBD2|.|TRBJ2-7|TRBV4-2
CASSRGSGTSGGKSSYEQYF
TGTGCCAGCAGCCGCGGGAGCGGGACTAGCGGGGGGAAAAGCTCCTACGAGCAGTACTTC